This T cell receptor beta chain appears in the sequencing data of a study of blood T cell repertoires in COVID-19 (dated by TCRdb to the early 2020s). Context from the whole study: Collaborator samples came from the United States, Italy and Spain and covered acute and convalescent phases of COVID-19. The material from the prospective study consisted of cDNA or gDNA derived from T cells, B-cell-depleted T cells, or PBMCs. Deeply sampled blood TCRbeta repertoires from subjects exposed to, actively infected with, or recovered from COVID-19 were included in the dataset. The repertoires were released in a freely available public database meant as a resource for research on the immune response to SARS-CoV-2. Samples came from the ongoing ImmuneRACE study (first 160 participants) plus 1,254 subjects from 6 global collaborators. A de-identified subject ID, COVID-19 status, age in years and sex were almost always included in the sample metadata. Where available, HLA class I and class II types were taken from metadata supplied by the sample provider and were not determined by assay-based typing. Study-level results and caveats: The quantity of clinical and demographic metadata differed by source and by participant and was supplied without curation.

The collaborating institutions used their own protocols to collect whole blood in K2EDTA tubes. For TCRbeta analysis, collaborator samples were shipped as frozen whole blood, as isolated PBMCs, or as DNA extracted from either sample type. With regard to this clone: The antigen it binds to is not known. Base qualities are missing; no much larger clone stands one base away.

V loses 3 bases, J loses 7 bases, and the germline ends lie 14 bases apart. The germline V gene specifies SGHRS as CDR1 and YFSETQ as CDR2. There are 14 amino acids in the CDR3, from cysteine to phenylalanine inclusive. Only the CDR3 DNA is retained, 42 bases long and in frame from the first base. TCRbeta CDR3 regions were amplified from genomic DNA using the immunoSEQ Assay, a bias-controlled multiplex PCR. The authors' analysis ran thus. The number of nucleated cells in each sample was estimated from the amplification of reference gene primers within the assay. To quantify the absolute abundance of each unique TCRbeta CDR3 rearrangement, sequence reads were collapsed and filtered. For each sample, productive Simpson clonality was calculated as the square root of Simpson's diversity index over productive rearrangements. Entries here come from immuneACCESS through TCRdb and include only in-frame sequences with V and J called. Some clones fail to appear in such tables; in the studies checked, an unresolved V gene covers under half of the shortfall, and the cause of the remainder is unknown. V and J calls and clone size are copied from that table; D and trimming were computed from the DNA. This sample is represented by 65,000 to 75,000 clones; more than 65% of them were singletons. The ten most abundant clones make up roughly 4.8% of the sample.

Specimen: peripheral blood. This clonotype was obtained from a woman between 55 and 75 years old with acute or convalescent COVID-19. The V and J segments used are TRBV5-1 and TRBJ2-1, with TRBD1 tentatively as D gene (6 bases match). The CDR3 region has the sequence CASSSAGVGNEQFF. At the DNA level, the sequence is TGCGCCAGCAGCTCGGCAGGGGTTGGGAATGAGCAGTTCTTC.